This TCR beta chain appears in the sequencing data of a study of blood T cell repertoires in COVID-19. Whole-study context: PBMCs, B-cell-depleted T cells, or T cells were the source of the cDNA or gDNA that made up the material.

Followed over time, Seattle patients had been enrolled while infection was active. Assay: immunoSEQ multiplex PCR; the TCRdb copy retains only in-frame clones and omits some. The sample consists of approximately 500,000 clones, 85% to 90% of them appearing once. The V end lost 3 bases, the J end lost 5 bases, and 14 bases lay between the germline ends. The CDR3 length is 15 residues. The germline V gene encodes CDR1 KGHSH and CDR2 LQKENI. This receptor was obtained from a woman aged 45-65 years with COVID-19, enrolled during active disease. Sequences were obtained from peripheral blood. The gene calls are TRBV18 and TRBJ1-3; D not certain. The CDR3 loop reads CASSPGRQGRNTIYF. The CDR3 DNA reads TGTGCCAGCTCACCCGGGAGGCAAGGAAGAAACACCATATATTTT.